This paragraph covers one T cell receptor beta chain sequence. As yet, its antigen is unknown. This record comes from a study of cytomegalovirus exposure and HLA in healthy donors. Study overall: Samples from HLA-typed donors yielded about 85 million unique TCRs in an early data release.

Overall study results and limits: Follow-up analysis later connected one missense variant in DCLRE1C with trimming of TCR beta V- and J-genes. In a later analysis, an Asian-associated ancestry cluster reportedly showed fewer N-insertions than the approximately 700-donor mean.

The CDR3 is made up of 15 amino acids. The germline gives CDR1 SGHRS, CDR2 YFSETQ. V was pared by 0 bases and J by 1 base, with 10 bases between. With 60 Vbeta and 13 Jbeta primers, the PCR was carried out. Repertoires were generated with immunoSEQ multiplex PCR, while TCRdb's copy carries only in-frame clones and drops some. This repertoire shows hundreds of thousands of clones, about 80% found once; its top ten account for around 2.8%. The TCR originated in an older woman in good health and CMV-seropositive. Sequenced material: PBMCs. The chain has TRBV5-1 and TRBJ2-5; D ambiguous. Here the CDR3 reads CASSLASVTQETQYF. The CDR3 nucleotides read TGCGCCAGCAGCTTGGCCTCGGTAACCCAAGAGACCCAGTACTTC.